The clone carrying this T cell receptor beta chain was seen once. What it recognizes is unknown. PCR was performed using 60 Vbeta and 13 Jbeta primers. Only in-frame clones appear in the TCRdb table, and some are missing; sequencing was by immunoSEQ multiplex PCR. This sample has about 180,000 clones, with roughly 79% found just once. The sample belongs to a study of cytomegalovirus exposure and HLA in healthy donors. Study information: Ancestry clustering placed around four fifths of under 450 genotyped donors in the Caucasian-associated cluster.

CDR1 and CDR2 from the germline V gene are SGHAT and FQNNGV. This CDR3 spans 16 amino acids. After removal of 5 bases from V and 0 bases from J, the junction contained 5 bases not matched to a gene. Study results and limitations: Specific recognition of CMV antigens was confirmed in vitro for a few chains (all CMV-associated). Associated with cytomegalovirus, according to the listing, were some 180 TCR beta chains. Using a false discovery rate of 0.05, a later analysis showed that roughly 16,000 TCR beta sequences were associated with HLA alleles.

The sequence came from a woman between 18 and 29 years old in good health and CMV-seropositive. The source material was PBMCs. The chain joins TRBV11-2 to TRBJ1-3; TRBD1 aligns across 9 bases. CDR3 sequence: CASSRDRASSGNTIYF. DNA for the CDR3: TGTGCCAGCAGCAGGGACAGGGCCTCCTCTGGAAACACCATATATTTT.